The present TCR beta chain was sequenced within a study of beta chain features in type 1 diabetes. Study-level results: Type 1 diabetes patients showed a moderate but significant shortening of TCRB CDR3s in all four CD4+ subsets. VDJ junctions in type 1 diabetes patients carried more deletions and fewer insertions. The analysis here could not establish whether HLA type shapes TCRB rearrangement.

All of the isolated RNA was reverse transcribed, so expressed TCRB transcripts were sequenced. The method was immunoSEQ multiplex PCR; TCRdb's version includes in-frame clones alone and lacks a portion of them. The top ten hold about 0.64% of the sample, which has 400,000 or so clones, over 8.5% seen once. Concerning this clone itself: The antigen is undetermined.

CD45RO/CCR7/CD25/CD127/CD95/CD27 sorting isolated CD4+ naive, central memory, regulatory and stem cell-like memory cells. The V gene end was trimmed by 4 bases and the J gene end by 2 bases; junction bases not matched to a gene: 5. Germline CDR1 is MNHEY and CDR2 is SVGAGI. This CDR3 region has 15 residues. This TCR derives from a man aged 30 to 39 with type 1 diabetes. The chain carries TRBV6-5 and TRBJ2-7, with 10 bases that match TRBD1. Sequencing used central memory CD4+ T cells from blood. Here the CDR3 DNA reads TGTGCCAGCAGTTCCCGGACAGGGGGTACCTACGAGCAGTACTTC. Protein product: CASSSRTGGTYEQYF.